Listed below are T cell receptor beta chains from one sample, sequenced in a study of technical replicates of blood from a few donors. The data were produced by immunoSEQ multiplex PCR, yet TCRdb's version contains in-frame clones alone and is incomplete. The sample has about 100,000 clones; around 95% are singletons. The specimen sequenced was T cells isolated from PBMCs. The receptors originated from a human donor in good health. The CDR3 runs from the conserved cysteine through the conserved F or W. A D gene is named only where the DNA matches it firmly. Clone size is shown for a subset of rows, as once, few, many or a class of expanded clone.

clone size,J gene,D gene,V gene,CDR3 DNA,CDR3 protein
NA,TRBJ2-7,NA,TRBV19,TGTGCCAGTAGTAACAGAGGACTCCACTACGAGCAGTACTTC,CASSNRGLHYEQYF
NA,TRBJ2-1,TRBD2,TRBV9,TGTGCCAGCAGCCCTCGACTAGCGGGAGGGGCATACAATGAGCAGTTCTTC,CASSPRLAGGAYNEQFF
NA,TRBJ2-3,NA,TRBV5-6,TGTGCCAGCAGCTTCAGGGCCACGGGGGCAGATACGCAGTATTTT,CASSFRATGADTQYF
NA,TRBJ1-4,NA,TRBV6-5,TGTGCCAGCAGTTATAGTTCGACTAATGAAAAACTGTTTTTT,CASSYSSTNEKLFF
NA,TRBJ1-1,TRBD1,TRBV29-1,TGCAGCGTTGTAGGGACAGCGAACACTGAAGCTTTCTTT,CSVVGTANTEAFF
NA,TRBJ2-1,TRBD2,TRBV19,TGTGCCAGCCATACAGCGGGAGAAGGGAGGAATGAGCAGTTCTTC,CASHTAGEGRNEQFF
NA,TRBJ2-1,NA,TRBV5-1,TGCGCCAGCAGACCGACAAGTAATGAGCAGTTCTTC,CASRPTSNEQFF
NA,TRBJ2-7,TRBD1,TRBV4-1,TGCGCCAGCAGCCAAGAGTCCGGGACAGCCTACGAGCAGTACTTC,CASSQESGTAYEQYF
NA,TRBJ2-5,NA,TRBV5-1,TGCGCCAGCAGCTTGAGTAGCGGCTTCCAAGAGACCCAGTACTTC,CASSLSSGFQETQYF
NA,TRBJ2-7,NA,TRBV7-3,TGTGCCAGCAGCTCCATTAATGGGCCCGGCTACGAGCAGTACTTC,CASSSINGPGYEQYF
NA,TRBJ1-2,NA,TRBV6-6,TGTGCCAGCAGTTACGGGACAAGCAATGGCTACACCTTC,CASSYGTSNGYTF
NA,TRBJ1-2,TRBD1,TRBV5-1,TGCGCCAGCAGCACGGGACAGGTTGGAGATGGCTACACCTTC,CASSTGQVGDGYTF
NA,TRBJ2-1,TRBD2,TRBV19,TGTGCCACGAGACCGGGACTAGCGGGAGTAGGGGGTTGGAATGAGCAGTTCTTC,CATRPGLAGVGGWNEQFF
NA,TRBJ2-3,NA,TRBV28,TGTGCCAGCAGTTGGATACAGGTTTCCGGCACAGATACGCAGTATTTT,CASSWIQVSGTDTQYF
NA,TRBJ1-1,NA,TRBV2,TGTGCCAGCAGTGAACGCCCTCTCGGGTTGGACACTGAAGCTTTCTTT,CASSERPLGLDTEAFF
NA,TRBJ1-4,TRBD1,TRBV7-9,TGTGCCAGCAGTTTCCGGGACAGGGGCTCTAATGAAAAACTGTTTTTT,CASSFRDRGSNEKLFF
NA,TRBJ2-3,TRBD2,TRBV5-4,TGTGCCAGCAGCCTTCGACTAGCGGGGATGACAGATACGCAGTATTTT,CASSLRLAGMTDTQYF
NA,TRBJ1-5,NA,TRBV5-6,TGTGCCAGCAGCCCCCCAGAATCCCGGGACTTAAGTAATCAGCCCCAGCATTTT,CASSPPESRDLSNQPQHF
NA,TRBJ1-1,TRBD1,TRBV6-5,TGTGCCAGCAGTTACGGCGGACAGGGGGGCACTGAAGCTTTCTTT,CASSYGGQGGTEAFF
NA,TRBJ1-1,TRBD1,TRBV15,TGTGCCACCAGCAGAGACCTGACAGGGACACCGAGCACTGAAGCTTTCTTT,CATSRDLTGTPSTEAFF
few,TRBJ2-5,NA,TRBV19,TGTGCCAGTAGCACTAGAGGAGAAGAGACCCAGTACTTC,CASSTRGEETQYF
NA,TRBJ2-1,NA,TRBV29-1,TGCAGCGTTGCCGGAGCGGAGCAGTTCTTC,CSVAGAEQFF
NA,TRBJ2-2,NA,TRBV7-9,TGTGCCAGCAGCTTAGTGCGGGACACCGGGGAGCTGTTTTTT,CASSLVRDTGELFF
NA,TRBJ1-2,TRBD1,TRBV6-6,TGTGCCAGCAGTTACTCACCAACAGGGGGCGATGGCTACACCTTC,CASSYSPTGGDGYTF
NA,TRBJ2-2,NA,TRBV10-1,TGCGCCAGCAGTGAGACACGTATTGGTTTGGCCGGGGAGCTGTTTTTT,CASSETRIGLAGELFF
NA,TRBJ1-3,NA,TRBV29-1,TGCAGCGTTGAGAGGGTTTCTGGAAACACCATATATTTT,CSVERVSGNTIYF
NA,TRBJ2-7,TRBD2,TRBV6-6,TGTGCCAGCAGTTTAGGCGGGAGTATGTACGAGCAGTACTTC,CASSLGGSMYEQYF
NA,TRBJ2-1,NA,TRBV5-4,TGTGCCAGCAGCCGCCCAACTAGAGACAATGAGCAGTTCTTC,CASSRPTRDNEQFF
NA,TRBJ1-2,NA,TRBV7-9,TGTGCCAGCAGCTTAGATCGCTATGGCTACACCTTC,CASSLDRYGYTF
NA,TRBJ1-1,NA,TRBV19,TGTGCCAGTAGTACAGCAGGGAACACTGAAGCTTTCTTT,CASSTAGNTEAFF
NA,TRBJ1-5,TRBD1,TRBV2,TGTGCCAGCGAGTGGGACAGCAATAGCAATCAGCCCCAGCATTTT,CASEWDSNSNQPQHF
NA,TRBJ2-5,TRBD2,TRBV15,TGTGCCACCAGCAGATCTACTAGCGGGGGCCAAGAGACCCAGTACTTC,CATSRSTSGGQETQYF
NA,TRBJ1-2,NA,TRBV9,TGTGCCAGCAGCGTAGACTCCGCCGTCTATGGCTACACCTTC,CASSVDSAVYGYTF
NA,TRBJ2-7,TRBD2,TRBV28,TGTGCCAGCAGTTTATACCTCCGGGGCGGGAGTCTCTACGAGCAGTACTTC,CASSLYLRGGSLYEQYF
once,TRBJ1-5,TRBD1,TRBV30,TGTGCCTGGAGTTTAGGGGGCCATCAGCCCCAGCATTTT,CAWSLGGHQPQHF
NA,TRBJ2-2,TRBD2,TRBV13,TGTGCCAGCAGCAGTACAGCGGGGGGGTTAGTCACCGGGGAGCTGTTTTTT,CASSSTAGGLVTGELFF
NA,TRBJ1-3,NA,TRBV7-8,TGTGCCAGCAGCTCCCGCAGGTCATCTCCCACCATATATTTT,CASSSRRSSPTIYF
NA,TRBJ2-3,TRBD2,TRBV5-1,TGCGCCAGCAGCTTTGCACTAGCGGGGGAAACAGATACGCAGTATTTT,CASSFALAGETDTQYF
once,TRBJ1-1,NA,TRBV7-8,TGTGCCAGCAGCTTATACTCTACCGAGAACACTGAAGCTTTCTTT,CASSLYSTENTEAFF
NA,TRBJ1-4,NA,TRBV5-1,TGCGCCAGCAGCGCAGAGGGAGAGGGAGGCGAAAAACTGTTTTTT,CASSAEGEGGEKLFF
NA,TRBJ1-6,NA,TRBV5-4,TGTGCCAGCAGCTTGGGAGCTCTCGGGGGAGGCAATTCACCCCTCCACTTT,CASSLGALGGGNSPLHF
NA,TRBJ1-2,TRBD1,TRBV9,TGTGCCAGCAGCGTAGTAGGAGTCGCGGGACAGGGGGCGGGCGGCACCTTC,CASSVVGVAGQGAGGTF